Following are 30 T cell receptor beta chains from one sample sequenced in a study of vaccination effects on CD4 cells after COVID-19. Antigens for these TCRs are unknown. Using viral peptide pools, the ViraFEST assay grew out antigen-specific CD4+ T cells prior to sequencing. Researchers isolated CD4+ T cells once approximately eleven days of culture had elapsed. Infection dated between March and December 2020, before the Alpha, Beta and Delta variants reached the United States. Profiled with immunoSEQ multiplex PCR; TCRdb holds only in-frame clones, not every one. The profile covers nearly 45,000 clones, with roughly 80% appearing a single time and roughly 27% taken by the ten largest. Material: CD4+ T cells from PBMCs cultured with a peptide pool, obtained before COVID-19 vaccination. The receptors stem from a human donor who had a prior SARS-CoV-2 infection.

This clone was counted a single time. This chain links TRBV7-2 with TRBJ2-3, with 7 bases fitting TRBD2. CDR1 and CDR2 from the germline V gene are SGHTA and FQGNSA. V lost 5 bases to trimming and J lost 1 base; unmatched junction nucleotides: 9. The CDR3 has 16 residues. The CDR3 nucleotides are TGTGCCAGCAGCACTGCGACTAGCCGGGGCACAGATACGCAGTATTTT. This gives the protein CASSTATSRGTDTQYF.

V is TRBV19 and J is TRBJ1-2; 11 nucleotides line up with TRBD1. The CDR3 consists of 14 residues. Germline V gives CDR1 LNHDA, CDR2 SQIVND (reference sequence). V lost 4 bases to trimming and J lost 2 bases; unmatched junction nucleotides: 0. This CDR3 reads CASSRDRGNYGYTF. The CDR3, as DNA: TGTGCCAGTAGTAGGGACAGGGGGAACTATGGCTACACCTTC.

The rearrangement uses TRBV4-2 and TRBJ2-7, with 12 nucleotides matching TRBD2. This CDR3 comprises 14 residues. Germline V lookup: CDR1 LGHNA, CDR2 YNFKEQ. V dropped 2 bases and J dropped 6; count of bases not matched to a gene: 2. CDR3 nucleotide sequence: TGTGCCAGCAGCCAACTACTAGCGGGAGGCGAGCAGTACTTC. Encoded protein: CASSQLLAGGEQYF.

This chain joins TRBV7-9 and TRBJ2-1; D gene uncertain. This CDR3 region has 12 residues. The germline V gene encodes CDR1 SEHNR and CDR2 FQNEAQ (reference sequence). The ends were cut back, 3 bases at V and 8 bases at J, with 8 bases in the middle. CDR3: CASSFRADEQFF. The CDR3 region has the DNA TGTGCCAGCAGCTTTCGGGCCGATGAGCAGTTCTTC.

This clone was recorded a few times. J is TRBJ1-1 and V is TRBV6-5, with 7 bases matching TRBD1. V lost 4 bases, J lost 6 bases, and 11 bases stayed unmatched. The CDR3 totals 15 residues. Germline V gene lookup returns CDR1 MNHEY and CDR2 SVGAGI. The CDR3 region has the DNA TGTGCCAGCAGTTCCCCCCAGACAGGGTTCGCTGAAGCTTTCTTT. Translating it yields CASSSPQTGFAEAFF.

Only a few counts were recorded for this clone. The CDR3: CASSEFFRDTEGNTIYF. CDR3 coding DNA: TGTGCCAGCAGTGAATTCTTCCGAGACACCGAAGGGAACACCATATATTTT. V usage is TRBV6-1 and J usage is TRBJ1-3, with D unclear. This CDR3 is 17 amino acids long. The germline V gene has CDR1 MNHNS and CDR2 SASEGT. V lost 2 bases to trimming and J lost 7 bases, with 21 bases between them.

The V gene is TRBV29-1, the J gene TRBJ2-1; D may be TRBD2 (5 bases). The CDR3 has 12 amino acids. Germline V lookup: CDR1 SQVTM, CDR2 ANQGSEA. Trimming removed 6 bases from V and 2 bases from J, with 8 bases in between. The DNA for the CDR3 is TGCAGCGTGGGAGACACCTACAATGAGCAGTTCTTC. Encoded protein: CSVGDTYNEQFF.

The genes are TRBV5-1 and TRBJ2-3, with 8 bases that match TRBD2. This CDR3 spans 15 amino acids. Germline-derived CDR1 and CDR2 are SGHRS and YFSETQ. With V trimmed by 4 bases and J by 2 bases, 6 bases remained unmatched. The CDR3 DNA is TGCGCCAGCAGCCCCTTAGCGGGATACACAGATACGCAGTATTTT. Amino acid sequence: CASSPLAGYTDTQYF.

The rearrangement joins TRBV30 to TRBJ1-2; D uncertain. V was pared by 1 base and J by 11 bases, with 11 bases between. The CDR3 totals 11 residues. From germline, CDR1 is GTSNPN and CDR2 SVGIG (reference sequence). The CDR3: CAWSESLSYTF. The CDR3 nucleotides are TGTGCCTGGAGTGAATCTTTGTCTTACACCTTC. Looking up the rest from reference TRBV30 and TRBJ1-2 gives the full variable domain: SQTIHQWPATLVQPVGSPLSLECTVEGTSNPNLYWYRQAAGRGLQLLFYSVGIGQISSEVPQNLSASRPQDRQFILSSKKLLLSDSGFYLCAWSESLSYTFGSGTRLTVV.

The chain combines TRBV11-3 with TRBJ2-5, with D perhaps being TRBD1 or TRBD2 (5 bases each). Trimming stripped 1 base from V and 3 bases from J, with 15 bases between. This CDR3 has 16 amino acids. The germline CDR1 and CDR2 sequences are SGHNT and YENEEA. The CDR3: CASSLGRDGAKETQYF. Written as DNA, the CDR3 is TGTGCCAGCAGCTTAGGCCGGGACGGAGCAAAAGAGACCCAGTACTTC. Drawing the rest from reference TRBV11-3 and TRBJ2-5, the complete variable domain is EAGVVQSPRYKIIEKKQPVAFWCNPISGHNTLYWYLQNLGQGPELLIRYENEEAVDDSQLPKDRFSAERLKGVDSTLKIQPAELGDSAVYLCASSLGRDGAKETQYFGPGTRLLVL.

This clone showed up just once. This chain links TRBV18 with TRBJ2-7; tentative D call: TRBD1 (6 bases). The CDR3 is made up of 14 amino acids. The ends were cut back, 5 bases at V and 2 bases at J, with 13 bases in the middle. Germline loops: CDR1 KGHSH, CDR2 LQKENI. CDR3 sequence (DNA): TGTGCCAGCTCATCAGGGGCTTCAACCTACGAGCAGTACTTC. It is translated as CASSSGASTYEQYF.

As DNA, the CDR3 is TGTGCCAGCAGCTTATTGATGGTGGGGTACACTGAAGCTTTCTTT. Amino acids: CASSLLMVGYTEAFF. The rearrangement links TRBV7-2 to TRBJ1-1; D is unresolved. Trimming took off 2 bases at V and 3 bases at J, with 13 bases between the two ends. The CDR3 extends over 15 amino acids. Germline V lookup: CDR1 SGHTA, CDR2 FQGNSA.

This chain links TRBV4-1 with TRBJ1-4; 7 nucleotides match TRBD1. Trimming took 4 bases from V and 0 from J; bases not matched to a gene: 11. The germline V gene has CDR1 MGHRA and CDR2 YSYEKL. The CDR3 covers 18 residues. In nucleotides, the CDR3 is TGCGCCAGCAGCCCGCGGGACAGCTGGGGGGCAACTAATGAAAAACTGTTTTTT. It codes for CASSPRDSWGATNEKLFF.

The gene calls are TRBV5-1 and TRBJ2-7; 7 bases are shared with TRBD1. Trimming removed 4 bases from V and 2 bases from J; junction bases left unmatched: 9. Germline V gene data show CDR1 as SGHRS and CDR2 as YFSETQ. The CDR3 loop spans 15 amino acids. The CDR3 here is CASSANRGPTYEQYF. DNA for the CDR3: TGCGCCAGCAGCGCCAACAGGGGTCCTACCTACGAGCAGTACTTC.

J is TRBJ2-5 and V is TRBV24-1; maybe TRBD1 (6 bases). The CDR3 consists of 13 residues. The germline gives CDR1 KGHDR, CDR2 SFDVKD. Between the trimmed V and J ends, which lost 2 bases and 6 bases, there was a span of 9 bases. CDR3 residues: CATSDWDKKTQYF. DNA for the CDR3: TGTGCCACCAGTGATTGGGACAAAAAGACCCAGTACTTC.

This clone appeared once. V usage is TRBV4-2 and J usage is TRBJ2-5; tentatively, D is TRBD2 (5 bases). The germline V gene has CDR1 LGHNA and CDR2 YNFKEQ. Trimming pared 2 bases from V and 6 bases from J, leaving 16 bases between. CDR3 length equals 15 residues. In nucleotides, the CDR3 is TGTGCCAGCAGCCAATCCAGGACTCCCGGGCAGACCCAGTACTTC. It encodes CASSQSRTPGQTQYF.

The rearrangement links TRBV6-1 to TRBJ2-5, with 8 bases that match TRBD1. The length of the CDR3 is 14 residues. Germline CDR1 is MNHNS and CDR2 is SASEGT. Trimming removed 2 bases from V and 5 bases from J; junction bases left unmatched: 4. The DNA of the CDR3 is TGTGCCAGCAGTGAACTCAGGGGGCAGGAGACCCAGTACTTC. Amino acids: CASSELRGQETQYF.

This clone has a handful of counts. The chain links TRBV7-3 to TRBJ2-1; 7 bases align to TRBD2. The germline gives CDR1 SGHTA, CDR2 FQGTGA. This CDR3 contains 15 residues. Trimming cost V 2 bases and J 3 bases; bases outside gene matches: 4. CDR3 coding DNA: TGTGCCAGCAGCTTAGCGGGAGCTGGCTACAATGAGCAGTTCTTC. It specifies CASSLAGAGYNEQFF.

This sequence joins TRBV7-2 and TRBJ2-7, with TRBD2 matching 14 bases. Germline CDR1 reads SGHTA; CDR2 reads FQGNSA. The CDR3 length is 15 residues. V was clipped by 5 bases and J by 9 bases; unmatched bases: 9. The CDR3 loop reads CASSTQRLAGGVQYF. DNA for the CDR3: TGTGCCAGCAGCACCCAACGACTAGCGGGAGGGGTGCAGTACTTC.

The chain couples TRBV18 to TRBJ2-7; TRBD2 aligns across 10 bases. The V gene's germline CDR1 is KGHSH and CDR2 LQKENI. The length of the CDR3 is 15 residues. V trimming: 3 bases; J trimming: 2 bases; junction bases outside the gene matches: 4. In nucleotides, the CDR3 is TGTGCCAGCTCACCTCCCGGACTAGCGGCCTACGAGCAGTACTTC. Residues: CASSPPGLAAYEQYF.

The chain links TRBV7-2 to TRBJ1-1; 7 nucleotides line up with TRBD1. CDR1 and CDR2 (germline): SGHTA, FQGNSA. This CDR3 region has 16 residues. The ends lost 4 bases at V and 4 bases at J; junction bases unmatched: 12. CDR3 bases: TGTGCCAGCAGCTATCAAACACAGGGGTCAGGCACTGAAGCTTTCTTT. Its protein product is CASSYQTQGSGTEAFF. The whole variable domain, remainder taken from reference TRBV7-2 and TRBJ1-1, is GAGVSQSPSNKVTEKGKDVELRCDPISGHTALYWYRQSLGQGLEFLIYFQGNSAPDKSGLPSDRFSAERTGGSVSTLTIQRTQQEDSAVYLCASSYQTQGSGTEAFFGQGTRLTVV.

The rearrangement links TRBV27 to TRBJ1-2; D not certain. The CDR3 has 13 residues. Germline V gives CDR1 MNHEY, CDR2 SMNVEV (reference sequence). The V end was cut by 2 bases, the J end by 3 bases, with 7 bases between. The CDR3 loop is CASSLRRDYGYTF. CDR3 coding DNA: TGTGCCAGCAGTTTACGGCGAGACTATGGCTACACCTTC.

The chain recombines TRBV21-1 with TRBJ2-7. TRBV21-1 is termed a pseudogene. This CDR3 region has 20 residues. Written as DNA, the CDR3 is TGTGCCAGCAGCAAAATGTGGCAGGGACCCAATTACCACCTCTCCTACGAGCAGTACTTC. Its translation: CASSKMWQGPNYHLSYEQYF.

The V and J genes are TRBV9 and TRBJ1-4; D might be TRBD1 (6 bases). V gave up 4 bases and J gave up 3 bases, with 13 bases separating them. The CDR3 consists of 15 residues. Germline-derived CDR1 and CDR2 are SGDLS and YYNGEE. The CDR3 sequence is CASSLQGKANEKLFF. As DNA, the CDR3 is TGTGCCAGCAGCCTTCAGGGGAAGGCTAATGAAAAACTGTTTTTT.

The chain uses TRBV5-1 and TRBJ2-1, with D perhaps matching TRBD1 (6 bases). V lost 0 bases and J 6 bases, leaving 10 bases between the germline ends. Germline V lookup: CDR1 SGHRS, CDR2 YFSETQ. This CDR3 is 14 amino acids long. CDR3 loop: CASSLAETGNEQFF. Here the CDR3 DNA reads TGCGCCAGCAGCTTGGCTGAGACAGGCAATGAGCAGTTCTTC.

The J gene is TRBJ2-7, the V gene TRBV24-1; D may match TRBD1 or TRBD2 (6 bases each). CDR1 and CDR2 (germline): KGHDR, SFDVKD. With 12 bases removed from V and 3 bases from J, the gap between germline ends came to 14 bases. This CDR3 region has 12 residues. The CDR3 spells CAPRGGGYEQYF. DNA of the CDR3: TGTGCCCCCCGAGGAGGGGGCTACGAGCAGTACTTC.

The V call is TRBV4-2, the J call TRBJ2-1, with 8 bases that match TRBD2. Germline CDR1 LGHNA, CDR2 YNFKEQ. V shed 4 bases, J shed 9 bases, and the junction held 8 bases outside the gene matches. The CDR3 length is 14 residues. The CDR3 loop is CASSPPGREGEQFF. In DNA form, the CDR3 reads TGTGCCAGCAGCCCTCCCGGGAGGGAAGGTGAGCAGTTCTTC.

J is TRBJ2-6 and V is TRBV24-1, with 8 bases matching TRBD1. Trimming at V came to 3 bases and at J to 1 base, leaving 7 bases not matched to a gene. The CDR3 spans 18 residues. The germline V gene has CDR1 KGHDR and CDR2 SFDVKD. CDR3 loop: CATSDPGGLGSGANVLTF. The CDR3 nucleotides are TGTGCCACCAGTGATCCAGGGGGCCTGGGGTCTGGGGCCAACGTCCTGACTTTC.

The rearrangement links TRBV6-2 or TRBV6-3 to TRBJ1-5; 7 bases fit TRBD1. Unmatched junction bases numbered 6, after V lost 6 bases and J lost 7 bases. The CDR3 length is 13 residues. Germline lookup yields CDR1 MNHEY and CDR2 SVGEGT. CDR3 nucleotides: TGTGCCAGCAGCCCACAGGGGTCCCAGCCCCAGCATTTT. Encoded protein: CASSPQGSQPQHF.

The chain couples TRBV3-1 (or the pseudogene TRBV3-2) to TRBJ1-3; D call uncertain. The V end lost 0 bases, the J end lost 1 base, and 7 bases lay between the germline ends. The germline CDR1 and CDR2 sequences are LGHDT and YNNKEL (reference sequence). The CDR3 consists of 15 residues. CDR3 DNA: TGTGCCAGCAGCCAAGAGGGAAGATCTGGAAACACCATATATTTT. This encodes CASSQEGRSGNTIYF.